This T cell receptor (beta chain) was sequenced for a study of beta chain features in type 1 diabetes. Only a few counts were recorded for this clone. Germline CDR1 is MNHEY and CDR2 is SMNVEV (reference sequence). The CDR3 consists of 15 residues. Losses at the gene ends were 5 bases for V and 7 bases for J; bases not matched to a gene: 7. Isolated RNA was reverse transcribed in full, so expressed TCRB transcripts were sequenced. The method was immunoSEQ multiplex PCR; TCRdb's version includes in-frame clones alone and lacks a portion of them. The sample records almost 350,000 clones, around 7.6% being singletons.

The chain links TRBV27 to TRBJ2-4, with TRBD1 identical over 11 bases. Specimen: central memory CD4+ T cells from blood. The receptor was isolated from a woman younger than 35 in good health. The DNA of the CDR3 is TGTGCCAGCAGTACGGACAGGGGGCGCTTTAACATTCAGTACTTC. Amino acids: CASSTDRGRFNIQYF.